This entry concerns a single T cell receptor (beta chain). Its target is not known. This sample includes further DNA sequences coding for the same CDR3. V lost 6 bases, J lost 8 bases, and 10 bases lay in between. The CDR3 sequence is 10 residues long. Germline V gene lookup returns CDR1 DFQATT and CDR2 SNEGSKA (reference sequence). The record originates from a study of shared clonotypes between healthy human individuals. Notes on the study in general: Sampling used blood alone; tissue repertoires probably differ. Large sequencing depth failed to make sorted-subset sequencing complete, rarefaction showed.

Clones were read by immunoSEQ multiplex PCR, and TCRdb kept only the in-frame ones, dropping some. This sample has millions of clones, with 93% found just once. Sequenced material: naive CD4+ T cells from PBMCs. This sample's subset: CD45RA+ positively selected. The clonotype was recovered from a young man in good health. Some clones in this sample may be carry-over from other donors' samples. The chain combines TRBV20-1 with TRBJ1-1; a possible D gene is TRBD1 (6 bases). In DNA form, the CDR3 reads TGCAGTGCGCGTGGGACAGAAGCTTTCTTT. Protein: CSARGTEAFF.